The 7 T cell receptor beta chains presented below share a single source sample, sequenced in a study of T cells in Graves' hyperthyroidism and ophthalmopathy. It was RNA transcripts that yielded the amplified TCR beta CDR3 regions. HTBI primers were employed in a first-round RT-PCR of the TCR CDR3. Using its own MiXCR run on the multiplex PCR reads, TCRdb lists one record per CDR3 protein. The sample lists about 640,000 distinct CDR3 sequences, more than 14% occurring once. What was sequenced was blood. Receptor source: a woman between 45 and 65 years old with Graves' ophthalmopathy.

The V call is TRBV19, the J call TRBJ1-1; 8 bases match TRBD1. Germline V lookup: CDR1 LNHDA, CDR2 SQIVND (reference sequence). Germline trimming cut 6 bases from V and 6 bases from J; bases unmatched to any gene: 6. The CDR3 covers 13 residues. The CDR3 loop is CASRLQGAAEAFF. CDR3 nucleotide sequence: TGTGCCAGTAGGTTGCAGGGGGCCGCTGAAGCTTTCTTT.

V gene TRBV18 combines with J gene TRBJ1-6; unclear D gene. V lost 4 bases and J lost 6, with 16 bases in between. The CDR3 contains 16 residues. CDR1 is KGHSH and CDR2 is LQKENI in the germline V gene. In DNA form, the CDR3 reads TGTGCCAGCTCACGACGTTCACCCGAGTTTAATTCACCCCTCCACTTT. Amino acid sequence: CASSRRSPEFNSPLHF.

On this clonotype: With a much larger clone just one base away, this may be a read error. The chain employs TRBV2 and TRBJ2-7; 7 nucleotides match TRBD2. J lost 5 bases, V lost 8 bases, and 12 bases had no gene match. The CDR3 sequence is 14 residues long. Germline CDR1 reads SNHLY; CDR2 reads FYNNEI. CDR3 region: CASSSAGRPHEQYF. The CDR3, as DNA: TGTGCCAGCTCATCAGCGGGAAGGCCCCACGAGCAGTACTTC.

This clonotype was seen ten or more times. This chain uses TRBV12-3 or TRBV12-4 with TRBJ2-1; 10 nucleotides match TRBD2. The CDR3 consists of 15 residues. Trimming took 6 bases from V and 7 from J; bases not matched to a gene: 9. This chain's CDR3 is CASRLSGRASNEQFF. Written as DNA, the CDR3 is TGTGCCAGCAGGTTAAGCGGGAGGGCCTCGAATGAGCAGTTCTTC.

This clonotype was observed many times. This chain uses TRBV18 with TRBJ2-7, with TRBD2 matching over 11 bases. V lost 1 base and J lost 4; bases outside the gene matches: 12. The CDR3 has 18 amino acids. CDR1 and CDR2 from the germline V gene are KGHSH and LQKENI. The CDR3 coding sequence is TGTGCCAGCTCACCACTGAGGATTACTAGCGGGAGAATATACGAGCAGTACTTC. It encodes CASSPLRITSGRIYEQYF.

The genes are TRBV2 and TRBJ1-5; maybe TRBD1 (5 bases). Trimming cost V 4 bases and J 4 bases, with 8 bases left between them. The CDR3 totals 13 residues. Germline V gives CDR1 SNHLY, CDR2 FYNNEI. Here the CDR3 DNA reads TGTGCCAGCAGTGGACAGACTAATCAGCCCCAGCATTTT. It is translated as CASSGQTNQPQHF.

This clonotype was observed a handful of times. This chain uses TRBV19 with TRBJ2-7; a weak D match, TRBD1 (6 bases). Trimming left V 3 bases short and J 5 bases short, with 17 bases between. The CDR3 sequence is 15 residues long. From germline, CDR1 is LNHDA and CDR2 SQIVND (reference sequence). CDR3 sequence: CASSIWGRGKDEQYF. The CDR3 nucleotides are TGTGCCAGTAGTATTTGGGGGCGCGGCAAGGACGAGCAGTACTTC.